This record covers a single T cell receptor beta chain. What it binds is not known. This entry is derived from a study of T cells in Graves' hyperthyroidism and ophthalmopathy. Clinicians diagnosed patients from clinical symptoms, serum thyroxine and TRAb, thyroid ultrasound and orbital computed tomography. TCR beta CDR3 sequences were amplified from RNA transcripts. Researchers ran a first-round RT-PCR on the TCR CDR3 using the HTBI primer set. MiXCR, applied by TCRdb to the multiplex PCR reads, yields one record per CDR3 protein. The sample lists under 400,000 distinct CDR3 sequences; about 15% were seen once. Study-wide findings and caveats: Ophthalmopathy got predicted by the model a median around 6.8 months before its onset.

The TCR originated in a woman younger than 30 with Graves' hyperthyroidism that later progressed to Graves' ophthalmopathy. The sample taken for sequencing was blood.

CDR3 amino acids: CSATGGMNTEAFF. The CDR3 region has the DNA TGCAGTGCTACGGGGGGCATGAACACTGAAGCTTTCTTT. The chain is built from TRBV20-1 and TRBJ1-1; a possible D gene is TRBD1 (6 bases). In germline, CDR1 is DFQATT, CDR2 SNEGSKA (reference sequence). The CDR3 consists of 13 residues. With 4 bases removed from V and 0 bases from J, the gap between germline ends came to 9 bases.